These 15 T cell receptor beta chains share one sample of origin, sequenced in a study of blood T cell repertoires in COVID-19. TCRdb's table, derived via immunoSEQ multiplex PCR, lists solely in-frame clones and lacks some. The sample includes more than 200,000 clones, about 87% of them seen just once. The sample was PBMCs or T cells enriched from blood (not recorded which). These receptors came from a woman between 45 and 65 years old who had recovered from COVID-19.

The V gene is TRBV28, the J gene TRBJ1-5; D remains ambiguous. The V and J ends lost 2 bases and 0 bases respectively, with 11 bases between them. The CDR3 runs to 16 residues. Germline V lookup: CDR1 MDHEN, CDR2 SYDVKM. The CDR3 protein is CASSLEADYSNQPQHF. The CDR3 DNA sequence: TGTGCCAGCAGTTTAGAGGCGGATTATAGCAATCAGCCCCAGCATTTT.

The chain links TRBV10-3 to TRBJ2-1; possible D gene TRBD2, 7 bases. The CDR3 sequence is 17 residues long. Germline V gene lookup returns CDR1 ENHRY and CDR2 SYGVKD. V lost 0 bases, J lost 7 bases, and 19 bases lay in between. CDR3 in amino acids: CAISESGLPGGQNEQFF. CDR3 coding DNA: TGTGCCATCAGTGAGTCGGGCCTACCCGGGGGGCAAAATGAGCAGTTCTTC.

The CDR3 reads CSGTGSTEAFF. CDR3 in DNA: TGCAGTGGTACAGGGAGCACTGAAGCTTTCTTT. V is TRBV20-1 and J is TRBJ1-1; possibly TRBD1 for D (6 bases). This CDR3 contains 11 residues. CDR1 and CDR2 (germline): DFQATT, SNEGSKA (reference sequence). V lost 7 bases, J lost 4 bases, and 10 bases lay in between.

V gene TRBV4-3 combines with J gene TRBJ2-3; 9 bases map to TRBD2. The CDR3 consists of 19 residues. The J segment lost 6 bases and the V segment lost 0 bases, leaving 16 bases of the junction unmatched. Germline V CDR1 and CDR2: LGHNA, YSLEER. This chain's CDR3 is CASSQEGLLGSGSGDTQYF. The CDR3 bases are TGCGCCAGCAGCCAAGAGGGTTTATTGGGTAGCGGGAGTGGGGATACGCAGTATTTT.

The chain is built from TRBV7-9 and TRBJ2-3, with 9 bases fitting TRBD2. Trimming took 5 bases from V and 2 from J; bases not matched to a gene: 8. The CDR3 extends over 16 amino acids. Germline V gene data show CDR1 as SEHNR and CDR2 as FQNEAQ (reference sequence). In DNA, the CDR3 is TGTGCCAGCAGCCACAGACTAGCGGCGAACACAGATACGCAGTATTTT. This codes for CASSHRLAANTDTQYF.

The count of this clone is one. The chain uses TRBV7-8 and TRBJ2-1; D is possibly TRBD2 (6 bases). Germline CDR1 SGHVS, CDR2 FQNEAQ. The CDR3 is 16 residues long. Trimming stripped 5 bases from V and 4 bases from J, with 18 bases between. The CDR3, as DNA: TGTGCCAGCAGCCGAGTGGGACTTAAACAGTACAATGAGCAGTTCTTC. Translating it yields CASSRVGLKQYNEQFF.

The chain links TRBV27 to TRBJ2-7; the match to TRBD2 covers 10 bases. Germline CDR1 MNHEY, CDR2 SMNVEV (reference sequence). The CDR3 runs to 18 residues. V was pared by 6 bases and J by 3 bases, with 17 bases of the junction left unmatched. The CDR3 loop reads CASSIGLAERKRIYEQYF. The CDR3 DNA reads TGTGCCAGCAGCATCGGACTAGCGGAAAGAAAACGAATCTACGAGCAGTACTTC.

J is TRBJ2-7 and V is TRBV3-1 (or the pseudogene TRBV3-2), with a weak D call TRBD2 (6 bases). Per germline, CDR1 LGHDT and CDR2 YNNKEL (reference sequence). Trimming took off 3 bases at V and 0 bases at J, with 15 bases between the two ends. This CDR3 has 16 amino acids. DNA for the CDR3: TGTGCCAGCAGCCAGCCGCTGGCGGGAAGCTCCTACGAGCAGTACTTC. Its protein is CASSQPLAGSSYEQYF.

In its sample, this clone was seen once. The CDR3 is CATSDPGSHEQYF. CDR3 bases: TGTGCCACCAGTGACCCGGGGAGCCACGAGCAGTACTTC. The rearrangement links TRBV24-1 to TRBJ2-7; D perhaps matches TRBD2 (5 bases). With 4 bases removed from V and 5 bases from J, the gap between germline ends came to 11 bases. Germline V lookup: CDR1 KGHDR, CDR2 SFDVKD. This CDR3 is 13 amino acids long.

A word on this clone: A read error is possible here, since a much larger clone lies one base away. The V gene is TRBV7-9, the J gene TRBJ2-7; D unresolved. Per germline, CDR1 SEHNR and CDR2 FQNEAQ (reference sequence). Trimming took 4 bases from V and 4 from J, leaving 5 bases between them. This CDR3 has 11 residues. Here the CDR3 DNA reads TGTGCCAGCAGCTCCTTTTACGAGCAGTACTTC. This encodes CASSSFYEQYF.

The V and J genes are TRBV4-1 and TRBJ2-1; 10 bases fit TRBD2. This CDR3 has 17 residues. Germline V lookup: CDR1 MGHRA, CDR2 YSYEKL. V shed 3 bases and J 2 bases; nucleotides not matched to a gene: 7. CDR3 residues: CASSQARTSGPYNEQFF. The CDR3 DNA follows: TGCGCCAGCAGCCAGGCCCGGACTAGCGGACCCTACAATGAGCAGTTCTTC.

The chain carries TRBV5-5 and TRBJ1-4; TRBD1 matches 11 bases. Germline CDR1 and CDR2: SGHKS and YYEKEE (reference sequence). CDR3 length: 16 amino acids. V dropped 4 bases and J dropped 2; count of bases not matched to a gene: 4. In nucleotides, the CDR3 is TGTGCCAGCAGCGGGAGGACAGGGGGCACTAATGAAAAACTGTTTTTT. Its protein is CASSGRTGGTNEKLFF.

The V and J genes are TRBV7-2 and TRBJ2-1; D might be TRBD2 (5 bases). Per germline, CDR1 SGHTA and CDR2 FQGNSA. V lost 8 bases to trimming and J lost 0 bases, with 14 bases between them. The CDR3 runs 15 residues. CDR3 loop: CASGPRRSSYNEQFF. CDR3 DNA sequence: TGTGCCAGCGGTCCCAGGAGGAGCTCCTACAATGAGCAGTTCTTC. Together with reference TRBV7-2 and TRBJ2-1, the CDR3 gives the full variable domain: GAGVSQSPSNKVTEKGKDVELRCDPISGHTALYWYRQSLGQGLEFLIYFQGNSAPDKSGLPSDRFSAERTGGSVSTLTIQRTQQEDSAVYLCASGPRRSSYNEQFFGPGTRLTVL.

This chain uses TRBV3-1 (or the pseudogene TRBV3-2) with TRBJ2-1; 8 bases fit TRBD2. J was trimmed by 8 bases and V by 0 bases; bases with no gene match: 9. CDR3 length: 16 residues. From germline, CDR1 is LGHDT and CDR2 YNNKEL (reference sequence). This chain's CDR3 is CASSQDPQRELDEQFF. CDR3 nucleotides: TGTGCCAGCAGCCAAGATCCCCAGCGGGAGCTCGATGAGCAGTTCTTC.

The V gene is TRBV11-3, the J gene TRBJ2-1; TRBD1 is a possible D gene (6 bases). CDR3 length: 15 residues. Germline lookup yields CDR1 SGHNT and CDR2 YENEEA. Trimming cost V 5 bases and J 4 bases, with 15 bases left between them. CDR3 DNA: TGTGCCAGCAGCCTTCGACAGGCATCATACAATGAGCAGTTCTTC. Amino acids: CASSLRQASYNEQFF.